The clone carrying this TCR beta chain was observed a few times. The source of the sample is a study of shared clonotypes between healthy human individuals. The assay was immunoSEQ multiplex PCR, and TCRdb's table has in-frame clones only and misses some. Counted here are about 2 million clones, approximately 94% occurring once; the ten biggest clones make up roughly 1%. V lost 0 bases, J lost 3 bases, and 12 bases lay in between. Germline V gene sequence: CDR1 SGHRS, CDR2 YFSETQ. The CDR3 has 15 amino acids. CD8 cells classed as naive were CD45RO-negative and positively selected for CCR7, excluding terminally differentiated effector memory CD45RA+ cells.

The specimen was naive CD8+ T cells sorted from blood. The receptor was derived from a man younger than 35 in good health. J is TRBJ1-2 and V is TRBV5-1; D is perhaps TRBD1 (5 bases). CDR3 protein: CASSLEAGKDYGYTF. CDR3 sequence (DNA): TGCGCCAGCAGCTTGGAGGCAGGGAAGGACTATGGCTACACCTTC.